The 30 T cell receptor beta chains below come from one sample, sequenced in a study of T cells in Graves' hyperthyroidism and ophthalmopathy. TCR beta CDR3 regions were amplified from RNA. The TCR CDR3 was amplified in a first-round RT-PCR using the HTBI primer set. One entry per CDR3 protein results from TCRdb running MiXCR on the multiplex PCR reads. The table includes 500,000 to 750,000 distinct CDR3 sequences, under 60% detected once. Sequenced input: peripheral blood or thyroid tissue (not recorded which). Receptors were obtained from a woman younger than 30 with Graves' hyperthyroidism.

This clonotype came up many times. This chain uses TRBV13 with TRBJ2-5; TRBD1 might be the D (6 bases). CDR3 length: 12 amino acids. Germline V gene data show CDR1 as PRHDT and CDR2 as FYEKMQ (reference sequence). V was clipped by 0 bases and J by 7 bases, with 6 bases between them. The CDR3 reads CASSLGQGTQYF. In DNA form, the CDR3 reads TGTGCCAGCAGCTTAGGACAGGGGACCCAGTACTTC.

The table lists this clonotype with many counts. The rearrangement uses TRBV6-5 and TRBJ2-7, with D uncertain. Trimming took 4 bases from V and 4 from J, leaving 8 bases between them. The CDR3 is 12 amino acids. The germline gives CDR1 MNHEY, CDR2 SVGAGI. CDR3 coding DNA: TGTGCCAGCAGTTGGGTCAGTTACGAGCAGTACTTC. Translating gives CASSWVSYEQYF.

The table lists this clonotype with many counts. The V gene is TRBV12-3 or TRBV12-4, the J gene TRBJ2-6; TRBD2 matches at 8 bases. This CDR3 has 17 residues. The V gene end was trimmed by 7 bases and the J gene end by 0 bases; junction bases not matched to a gene: 8. The CDR3 loop is CASNAGGRSSGANVLTF. The DNA of the CDR3 is TGTGCCAGCAACGCGGGGGGCCGGAGCTCTGGGGCCAACGTCCTGACTTTC.

This clonotype occurred many times. The chain employs TRBV12-3 or TRBV12-4 and TRBJ1-1; a possible D gene is TRBD1 (5 bases). The V end lost 3 bases, the J end lost 11 bases, and 13 bases lay between the germline ends. The CDR3 length is 12 residues. The CDR3 coding sequence is TGTGCCAGCAGTTTGGGGGGTACGAGGGCTTTCTTT. Residues: CASSLGGTRAFF.

This clonotype appeared a few times. A single base separates this from a much larger clone, so it may be a read error. This chain connects TRBV6-4 to TRBJ1-1; D gene unclear. The CDR3 totals 15 residues. Germline CDR1 MRHNA, CDR2 SNTAGT. DNA of the CDR3: TGTGTCAGCAGCCCAAGGACTGGCGGGAGCACTGAAGCTTTCTTT. This sequence encodes CVSSPRTGGSTEAFF.

This clonotype appeared many times. This sequence joins TRBV7-9 and TRBJ2-7; D remains unclear. CDR3 size: 15 residues. In germline, CDR1 is SEHNR, CDR2 FQNEAQ (reference sequence). Trimming shortened V by 3 bases and J by 6 bases, and 18 bases separated the two germline ends. The CDR3 region has the DNA TGTGCCAGCAGCTTTGTTTCAGAGGTGCGTAGCGAGCAGTACTTC. The encoded protein is CASSFVSEVRSEQYF.

Worth noting for this clonotype: The conserved phenylalanine or tryptophan normally closing the CDR3 is absent here, so this likely arose from a read error. It is unclear where the CDR3 begins or ends on the DNA, so no DNA is shown, and the CDR3 is as TCRdb lists it. The chain is built from TRBV20-1 and TRBJ1-6. The CDR3 contains 8 residues when both ends are counted. Germline-derived CDR1 and CDR2 are DFQATT and SNEGSKA (reference sequence). CDR3 residues: CSASQSTS.

The chain has TRBV13 and TRBJ2-2, with 11 positions matching TRBD2. Trimming took 5 bases from V and 4 from J; bases not matched to a gene: 6. The CDR3 extends over 16 amino acids. Germline V gives CDR1 PRHDT, CDR2 FYEKMQ (reference sequence). CDR3 sequence: CASSPRTSGFTGELFF. The DNA of the CDR3 is TGTGCCAGCAGCCCGAGGACTAGCGGGTTCACCGGGGAGCTGTTTTTT.

The sample holds one count of this clonotype. The chain joins TRBV11-3 to TRBJ2-1, with 9 nucleotides matching TRBD2. V shed 5 bases, J shed 8 bases, and the junction held 7 bases outside the gene matches. The CDR3 length is 14 residues. Germline CDR1 and CDR2: SGHNT and YENEEA. The CDR3 protein is CASSRGTSFYEQFF. In DNA form, the CDR3 reads TGTGCCAGCAGCCGCGGGACTAGCTTTTATGAGCAGTTCTTC.

As regards this clonotype: At one end the junction does not follow the germline gene, possibly because of a read error. The chain is built from TRBV7-3 and TRBJ2-7; D may be TRBD1 or TRBD2 (5 bases each). The CDR3 runs 13 residues. Looked up from germline, CDR1 is SGHTA and CDR2 is FQGTGA. The DNA of the CDR3 is TGTGCCAGCAGCTCAAACTCCGGGACGTCGCCCGACTTC. This encodes CASSSNSGTSPDF.

The CDR3 bases are TGTGCCAGCACCAGACAGGGTTCGAACTATGGCTACACCATATATTTT. It is translated as CASTRQGSNYGYTIYF. The chain combines TRBV2 with TRBJ1-3, with 7 nucleotides matching TRBD1. The V gene's germline CDR1 is SNHLY and CDR2 FYNNEI. J was trimmed by 8 bases and V by 7 bases; bases with no gene match: 17. CDR3 length: 16 residues.

This clonotype was observed many times. The rearrangement links TRBV9 to TRBJ1-1, with D tentatively TRBD1 (5 bases). The length of the CDR3 is 15 residues. Germline V gene lookup returns CDR1 SGDLS and CDR2 YYNGEE. Between the trimmed V and J ends, which lost 4 bases and 1 base, there was a span of 14 bases. This chain's CDR3 is CASSPTQGPNTEAFF. CDR3 nucleotides: TGTGCCAGCAGCCCAACGCAGGGCCCGAACACTGAAGCTTTCTTT. The full variable domain, completed using reference TRBV9 and TRBJ1-1, is DSGVTQTPKHLITATGQRVTLRCSPRSGDLSVYWYQQSLDQGLQFLIQYYNGEERAKGNILERFSAQQFPDLHSELNLSSLELGDSALYFCASSPTQGPNTEAFFGQGTRLTVV.

This clonotype appeared many times. The chain carries TRBV3-1 and TRBJ1-1; D remains ambiguous. The CDR3 has 14 amino acids. V shed 1 base and J shed 0 bases, with 6 bases lying between them. Germline assignment: CDR1 LGHDT and CDR2 YNNKEL (reference sequence). The CDR3 here is CASSQGGVNTEAFF. Here the CDR3 DNA reads TGTGCCAGCAGCCAAGGAGGAGTGAACACTGAAGCTTTCTTT.

This clonotype was detected many times. V is TRBV5-1 and J is TRBJ1-5, with D possibly being TRBD1 (5 bases). Germline V CDR1 and CDR2: SGHRS, YFSETQ. V dropped 4 bases and J dropped 2 bases, with 19 bases sitting between them. The CDR3 is made up of 17 amino acids. CDR3 region: CASSREDDLGGNQPQHF. The CDR3 nucleotides read TGCGCCAGCAGCCGGGAGGATGACCTGGGGGGCAATCAGCCCCAGCATTTT.

This clonotype was picked up many times. Sequence at one end of the junction differs from germline and may be a read error. V and J are TRBV2 and TRBJ1-2; D is perhaps TRBD1 (6 bases). The CDR3 runs 13 residues. Per the germline V gene, CDR1 is SNHLY and CDR2 is FYNNEI. The CDR3 sequence is CASREDRNYGYTF. The CDR3 nucleotides read TGTGCCAGCAGAGAAGACAGGAACTATGGCTACACCTTC.

The chain links TRBV7-2 to TRBJ1-2; D is undetermined. From germline, CDR1 is SGHTA and CDR2 FQGNSA. This CDR3 is 12 amino acids long. V shed 5 bases and J shed 3 bases, with 7 bases lying between them. CDR3 nucleotides: TGTGCCAGCAGCCCCTCCTACTATGGCTACACCTTC. Its translation: CASSPSYYGYTF.

This clonotype was counted many times. The V call is TRBV12-3 or TRBV12-4, the J call TRBJ1-5; D is ambiguous. This CDR3 comprises 14 residues. Trimming left V 1 base short and J 6 bases short, with 10 bases between. This chain's CDR3 is CASSLGTSGQPQHF. The CDR3, as DNA: TGTGCCAGCAGTTTAGGAACCTCGGGTCAGCCCCAGCATTTT.

The chain employs TRBV15 and TRBJ1-2; 9 nucleotides agree with TRBD1. Germline trimming cut 0 bases from V and 0 bases from J; bases unmatched to any gene: 2. This CDR3 has 16 amino acids. Germline CDR1 LNHNV, CDR2 YYDKDF (reference sequence). CDR3 bases: TGTGCCACCAGCAGAGATGGGACAGGGTCTAACTATGGCTACACCTTC. Its translation is CATSRDGTGSNYGYTF.

This clonotype has only a few counts. The chain employs TRBV12-3 or TRBV12-4 and TRBJ1-4, with D uncertain. Trimming pared 4 bases from V and 6 bases from J, leaving 15 bases between. The CDR3 has 15 residues. The CDR3 DNA reads TGTGCCAGCAGTTCCACCCCCACCGGGGATGAAAAACTGTTTTTT. Encoded protein: CASSSTPTGDEKLFF.

This clonotype was recorded at least ten times. The chain couples TRBV12-3 or TRBV12-4 to TRBJ1-3; D gene ambiguous. V lost 6 bases and J 0 bases, leaving 6 bases between the germline ends. The CDR3 is 13 residues long. The CDR3 here is CASRDGSGNTIYF. The CDR3 DNA follows: TGTGCCAGCAGGGACGGCTCTGGAAACACCATATATTTT.

The V gene is TRBV5-6, the J gene TRBJ2-6, with D possibly being TRBD1 (6 bases). The CDR3 spans 10 residues. Germline CDR1 SGHDT, CDR2 YYEEEE. V lost 4 bases and J 15 bases, leaving 8 bases between the germline ends. The CDR3 bases are TGTGCCAGCAGCCAGGGGCCCCTGACTTTC. Translation: CASSQGPLTF.

In this sample, this clonotype turned up many times. The chain recombines TRBV7-2 with TRBJ1-2, with 8 bases matching TRBD1. Trimming cost V 2 bases and J 4 bases; bases outside gene matches: 9. CDR1 and CDR2 from the germline V gene are SGHTA and FQGNSA. There are 16 residues in the CDR3. The CDR3 nucleotides read TGTGCCAGCAGCTTAATTCTCGACAGGGGTAGCTATGGCTACACCTTC. As protein: CASSLILDRGSYGYTF.

The gene calls are TRBV11-2 and TRBJ2-1, with D perhaps TRBD2 (6 bases). Germline CDR1 reads SGHAT; CDR2 reads FQNNGV. Trimming pared 5 bases from V and 5 bases from J, leaving 16 bases between. The CDR3 is 15 amino acids. CDR3 in DNA: TGTGCCAGCAGCAGAGTCGGGGGACCAAACAATGAGCAGTTCTTC. It encodes CASSRVGGPNNEQFF. The full variable domain, completed using reference TRBV11-2 and TRBJ2-1, is EAGVAQSPRYKIIEKRQSVAFWCNPISGHATLYWYQQILGQGPKLLIQFQNNGVVDDSQLPKDRFSAERLKGVDSTLKIQPAKLEDSAVYLCASSRVGGPNNEQFFGPGTRLTVL.

This clonotype was recorded at least ten times. This chain links TRBV12-3 or TRBV12-4 with TRBJ2-7; D assignment may be TRBD1 or TRBD2 (6 bases each). This CDR3 region has 13 residues. V lost 3 bases and J 5 bases, leaving 11 bases between the germline ends. The CDR3 is CASSFWRGDEQYF. The CDR3 nucleotides are TGTGCCAGCAGTTTTTGGAGGGGGGACGAGCAGTACTTC.

This clonotype was picked up many times. The chain carries TRBV25-1 and TRBJ2-7; D not resolved. The germline gives CDR1 MGHDK, CDR2 SYGVNS. Deletions cut 5 bases from V and 3 bases from J, with 11 bases between. The CDR3 runs 13 residues. CDR3 bases: TGTGCCAGCAGTCGTCCGAGAGGCTACGAGCAGTACTTC. It translates to CASSRPRGYEQYF.

V usage is TRBV7-6 and J usage is TRBJ2-6; D assignment may be TRBD1 or TRBD2 (5 bases each). The CDR3 is 16 amino acids. CDR1 and CDR2 (germline): SGHVS, FNYEAQ. Trimming cost V 2 bases and J 3 bases, with 11 bases left between them. CDR3 in DNA: TGTGCCAGCAGCTTAAAGGGGAGCGATGGGGCCAACGTCCTGACTTTC. It translates to CASSLKGSDGANVLTF. Full variable domain (outside the CDR3, taken from reference TRBV7-6 and TRBJ2-6): GAGVSQSPRYKVTKRGQDVALRCDPISGHVSLYWYRQALGQGPEFLTYFNYEAQQDKSGLPNDRFSAERPEGSISTLTIQRTEQRDSAMYRCASSLKGSDGANVLTFGAGSRLTVL.

Of note for this clonotype: Likely a read error: the CDR3 ends without its conserved phenylalanine or tryptophan. The DNA is left out, because the CDR3 cannot be placed on it with certainty; the CDR3 is given as TCRdb lists it. V gene TRBV7-2 combines with J gene TRBJ1-1. Germline V gene sequence: CDR1 SGHTA, CDR2 FQGNSA. Counting both end residues, the CDR3 totals 8 amino acids. CDR3 sequence reads: CASSSGSG.

The chain joins TRBV6-5 to TRBJ2-5; 8 nucleotides agree with TRBD2. From germline, CDR1 is MNHEY and CDR2 SVGAGI. Germline trimming cut 5 bases from V and 5 bases from J; bases unmatched to any gene: 4. This CDR3 contains 13 residues. CDR3 nucleotides: TGTGCCAGCAGTCATAGCGGGACGGAGACCCAGTACTTC. Translating it yields CASSHSGTETQYF.

V and J are TRBV7-2 and TRBJ2-7; tentatively, D is TRBD2 (7 bases). The CDR3 runs 18 residues. Germline V gives CDR1 SGHTA, CDR2 FQGNSA. Deletions cut 0 bases from V and 0 bases from J, with 18 bases between. CDR3 coding DNA: TGTGCCAGCAGCTTAGCGACTGGTGGGGGGGCCAGCTCCTACGAGCAGTACTTC. Its translation: CASSLATGGGASSYEQYF. Full variable domain (outside the CDR3, taken from reference TRBV7-2 and TRBJ2-7): GAGVSQSPSNKVTEKGKDVELRCDPISGHTALYWYRQSLGQGLEFLIYFQGNSAPDKSGLPSDRFSAERTGGSVSTLTIQRTQQEDSAVYLCASSLATGGGASSYEQYFGPGTRLTVT.

Comments on this clonotype: This clone may be a read error of a much larger clone one base away. The chain joins TRBV7-4 to TRBJ2-7; D tentatively fits TRBD1 or TRBD2 (5 bases each). V was trimmed by 6 bases and J by 2 bases, leaving 14 bases between them. CDR1 is SGHVT, CDR2 SQSDAQ, per germline. The CDR3 is 14 amino acids. The CDR3 DNA sequence: TGTGCCAGCAGTCAAAAGAGGGGAGCCTACGAGCAGTACTTC. This translates into CASSQKRGAYEQYF.